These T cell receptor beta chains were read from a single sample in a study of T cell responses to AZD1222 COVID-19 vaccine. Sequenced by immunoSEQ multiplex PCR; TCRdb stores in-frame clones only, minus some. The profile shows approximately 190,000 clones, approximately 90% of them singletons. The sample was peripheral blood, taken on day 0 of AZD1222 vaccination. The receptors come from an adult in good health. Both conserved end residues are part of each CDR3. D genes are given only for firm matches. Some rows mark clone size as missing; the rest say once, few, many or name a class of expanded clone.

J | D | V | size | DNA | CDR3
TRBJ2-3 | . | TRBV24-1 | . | TGTGCCACAGGTGGGGGCGGGACAGATACGCAGTATTTT | CATGGGGTDTQYF
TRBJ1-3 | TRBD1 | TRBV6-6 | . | TGTGCCAGCAGCGTGACAGGGACTGGAAACACCATATATTTT | CASSVTGTGNTIYF
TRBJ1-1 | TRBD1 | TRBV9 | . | TGTGCCAGCAGCGTGGGGACAGCCCCGACTCCGAACACTGAAGCTTTCTTT | CASSVGTAPTPNTEAFF
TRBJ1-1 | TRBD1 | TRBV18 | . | TGTGCCAGCTCACCGGACAGGGTCAAGACTGAAGCTTTCTTT | CASSPDRVKTEAFF
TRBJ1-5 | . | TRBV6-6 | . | TGTGCCAGCAGCTTCCAGGGGCTTAGCAATCAGCCCCAGCATTTT | CASSFQGLSNQPQHF
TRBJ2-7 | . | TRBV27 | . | TGTGCCAGCAGTTTTTACGGGAGATCCTCCGAGCAGTACTTC | CASSFYGRSSEQYF
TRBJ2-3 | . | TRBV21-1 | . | TGTGCCAGCAGCCACCTGGGGACACTTACTAGCACAGATACGCAGTATTTT | CASSHLGTLTSTDTQYF
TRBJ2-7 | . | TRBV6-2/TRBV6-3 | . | TGTGCCAGCAGTTCTGGCGCTAACGGCGAGCAGTACTTC | CASSSGANGEQYF
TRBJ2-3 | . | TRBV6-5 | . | TGTGCCAGCAGGACGACTAGTCTCACAGATACGCAGTATTTT | CASRTTSLTDTQYF
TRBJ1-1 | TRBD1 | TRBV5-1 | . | TGCGCCAGCAGCTTGGATGGACAGGGGGGCACTGAAGCTTTCTTT | CASSLDGQGGTEAFF
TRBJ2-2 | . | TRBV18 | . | TGTGCCAGCTCACCTCAACGCTGGGGAGGGACAGCGACGAACACCGGGGAGCTGTTTTTT | CASSPQRWGGTATNTGELFF
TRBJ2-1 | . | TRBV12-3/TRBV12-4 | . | TGTGCCAGCAGTTTAAGGGGGGTATACGAGCAGTTCTTC | CASSLRGVYEQFF
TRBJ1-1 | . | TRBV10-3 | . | TGTGCCATCACCGCGGACAGCATGAACACTGAAGCTTTCTTT | CAITADSMNTEAFF
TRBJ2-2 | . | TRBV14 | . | TGTGCCAGCAGCCAAGTGAGGGGGAGGAGCACCGGGGAGCTGTTTTTT | CASSQVRGRSTGELFF
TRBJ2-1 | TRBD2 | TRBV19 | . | TGTGCCAGTAGTGAAATAGCGGGAGGGCTGGGAAATGAGCAGTTCTTC | CASSEIAGGLGNEQFF
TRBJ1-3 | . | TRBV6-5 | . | TGTGCCAGCAGTTACAGGACGGGCTCTGGAAACACCATATATTTT | CASSYRTGSGNTIYF
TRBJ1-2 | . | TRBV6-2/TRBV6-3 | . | TGTGCCAGCAGTTACGGGCAGCGTGGCTACACCTTC | CASSYGQRGYTF
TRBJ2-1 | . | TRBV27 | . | TGTGCCAGCAGTTTATGGTATCCGCCATATGAGCAGTTCTTC | CASSLWYPPYEQFF
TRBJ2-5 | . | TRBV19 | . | TGTGCCAGTAGTGTGGGCAGGGTGGAGACCCAGTACTTC | CASSVGRVETQYF
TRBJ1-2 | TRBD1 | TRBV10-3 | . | TGTGCCATCAGTGAGAGACAGGGTAGTCCCTATGGCTACACCTTC | CAISERQGSPYGYTF
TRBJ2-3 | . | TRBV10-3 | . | TGTGCCATCAGTGAGTCGTTACCCACAGATACGCAGTATTTT | CAISESLPTDTQYF
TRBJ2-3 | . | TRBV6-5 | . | TGTGCCAGCAGACGTCTAGTTAGGGCCACAGATACGCAGTATTTT | CASRRLVRATDTQYF
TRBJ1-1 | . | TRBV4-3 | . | TGCGCCAGCAGCCAAGTTCTGCGAGGGCCCGAGGGAAGGAACACTGAAGCTTTCTTT | CASSQVLRGPEGRNTEAFF
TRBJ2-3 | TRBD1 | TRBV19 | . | TGTGCCAGTAGAGGGACAGGCATTGGACGCACAGATACGCAGTATTTT | CASRGTGIGRTDTQYF
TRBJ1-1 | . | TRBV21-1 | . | TGTGCCAGCAGCAACCCCTTTGAACGTGAAGCTTTCTTT | CASSNPFEREAFF
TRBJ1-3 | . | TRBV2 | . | TGTGCCAGCAGTGAAGGGGGGTCTGGAAACACCATATATTTT | CASSEGGSGNTIYF
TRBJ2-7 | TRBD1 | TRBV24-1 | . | TGTGCCACCAGTGATCCGGGACAGGGAGGTCGTTACGAGCAGTACTTC | CATSDPGQGGRYEQYF
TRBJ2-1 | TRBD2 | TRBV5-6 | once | TGTGCCAGCAGCTTTGGCGGGAGGGCCCGGGGGGAGTTCTTC | CASSFGGRARGEFF
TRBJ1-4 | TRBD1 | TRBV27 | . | TGTGCCAGCAGGAGACAGGGCGGGGGAAATGAAAAACTGTTTTTT | CASRRQGGGNEKLFF
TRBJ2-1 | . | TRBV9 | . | TGTGCCAGCAGCGTAGCTGCCGGGGGCCCCGATGAGCAGTTCTTC | CASSVAAGGPDEQFF
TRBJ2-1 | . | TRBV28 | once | TGTGCCAGCAGTTTATCCTCCTTGGGACTGCACTACAATGAGCAGTTCTTC | CASSLSSLGLHYNEQFF
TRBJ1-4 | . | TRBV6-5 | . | TGTGCCAGCAGTCAGGGGAGTGAAAAACTGTTTTTT | CASSQGSEKLFF
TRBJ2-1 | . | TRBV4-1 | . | TGCGCCAGCAGCTCCGAGGACAGTGCCGCCTACAATGAGCAGTTCTTC | CASSSEDSAAYNEQFF
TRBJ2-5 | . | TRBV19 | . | TGTGCCACCTCGGGGGACCACCAAGAGACCCAGTACTTC | CATSGDHQETQYF
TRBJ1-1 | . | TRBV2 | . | TGTGCCAGCCGACTGGACAACACTGAAGCTTTCTTT | CASRLDNTEAFF
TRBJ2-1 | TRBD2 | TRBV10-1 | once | TGCGCCAGCAGTCCACTAGCGGGAGGGCTTAGTGTCAATGAGCAGTTCTTC | CASSPLAGGLSVNEQFF
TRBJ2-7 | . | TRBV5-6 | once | TGTGCCAGCAGCTTGCCAGTCAGCTCCTACGAGCAGTACTTC | CASSLPVSSYEQYF
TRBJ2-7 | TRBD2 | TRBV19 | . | TGTGCCAGTAGGATCCGGGAGGGGGGCTCCTACGAGCAGTACTTC | CASRIREGGSYEQYF
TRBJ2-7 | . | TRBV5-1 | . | TGCGCCAGCAGCCTCGAGACAGGCCTGTCCTACGAGCAGTACTTC | CASSLETGLSYEQYF
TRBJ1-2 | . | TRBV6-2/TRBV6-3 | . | TGTGCCAGCAGTTACGAGAGTAGAGTCTATGGCTACACCTTC | CASSYESRVYGYTF
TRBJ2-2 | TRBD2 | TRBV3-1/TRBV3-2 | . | TGTGCCAGCCGGGGAGGGAGACTGAACACCGGGGAGCTGTTTTTT | CASRGGRLNTGELFF
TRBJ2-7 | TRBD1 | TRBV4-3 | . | TGCGCCAGCAGCCCTCCGGGACAGTCCTACGAGCAGTACTTC | CASSPPGQSYEQYF
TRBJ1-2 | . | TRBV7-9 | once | TGTGCCAGCGGCCCCCCCGGGGGCTATGGCTACACCTTC | CASGPPGGYGYTF
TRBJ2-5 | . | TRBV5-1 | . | TGCGCCAGCAGCCAGGGATCCACTCAAGAGACCCAGTACTTC | CASSQGSTQETQYF
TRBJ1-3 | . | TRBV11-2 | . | TGTGCCAGCAGCTTTCGGGTCTCTGGAAACACCATATATTTT | CASSFRVSGNTIYF
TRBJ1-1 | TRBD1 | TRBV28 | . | TGTGCCAGCAGTTTATTGTCGACAGGGCTTTCGAACACTGAAGCTTTCTTT | CASSLLSTGLSNTEAFF
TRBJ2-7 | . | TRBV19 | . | TGTGCCAGTAGTATCAGTTCTAGGGCCGAAGTCCCCTACGAGCAGTACTTC | CASSISSRAEVPYEQYF
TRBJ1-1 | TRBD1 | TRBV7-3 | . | TGTGCCAGCAGCTTAACGACAGGGGCCACTGAAGCTTTCTTT | CASSLTTGATEAFF
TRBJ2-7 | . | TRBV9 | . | TGTGCCAGCAGCGTAGGGTCCGACTACGAGCAGTACTTC | CASSVGSDYEQYF
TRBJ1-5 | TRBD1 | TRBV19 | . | TGTGCCACCTCCTCCCTTGCCATACCGCGGACAGGGGGCAATCAGCCCCAGCATTTT | CATSSLAIPRTGGNQPQHF
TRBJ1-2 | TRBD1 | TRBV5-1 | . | TGCGCCAGCAGCTGGGGTAGGGGGCCTGGCTATGGCTACACCTTC | CASSWGRGPGYGYTF